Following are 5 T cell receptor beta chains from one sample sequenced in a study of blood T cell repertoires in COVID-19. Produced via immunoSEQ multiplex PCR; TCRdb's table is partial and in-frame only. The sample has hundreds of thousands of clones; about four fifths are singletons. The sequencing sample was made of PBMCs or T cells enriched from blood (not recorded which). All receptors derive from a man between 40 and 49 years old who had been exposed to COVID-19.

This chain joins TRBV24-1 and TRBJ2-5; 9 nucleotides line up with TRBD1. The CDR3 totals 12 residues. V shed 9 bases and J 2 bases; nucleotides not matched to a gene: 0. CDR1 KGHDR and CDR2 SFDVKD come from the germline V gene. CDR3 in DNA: TGTGCCACCGGACAGGGGCAAGAGACCCAGTACTTC. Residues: CATGQGQETQYF.

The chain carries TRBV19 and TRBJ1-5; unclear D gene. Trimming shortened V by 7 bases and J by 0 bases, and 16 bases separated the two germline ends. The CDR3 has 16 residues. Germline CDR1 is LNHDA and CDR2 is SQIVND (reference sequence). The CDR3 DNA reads TGTGCCAGTACACACACGACACGGTATAGCAATCAGCCCCAGCATTTT. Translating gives CASTHTTRYSNQPQHF. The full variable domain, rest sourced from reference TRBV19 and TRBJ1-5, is DGGITQSPKYLFRKEGQNVTLSCEQNLNHDAMYWYRQDPGQGLRLIYYSQIVNDFQKGDIAEGYSVSREKKESFPLTVTSAQKNPTAFYLCASTHTTRYSNQPQHFGDGTRLSIL.

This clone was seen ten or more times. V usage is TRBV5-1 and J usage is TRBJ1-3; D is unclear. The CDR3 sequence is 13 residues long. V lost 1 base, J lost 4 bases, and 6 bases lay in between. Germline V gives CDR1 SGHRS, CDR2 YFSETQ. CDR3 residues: CASSLTEGNTIYF. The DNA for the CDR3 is TGCGCCAGCAGCTTGACAGAGGGAAACACCATATATTTT.

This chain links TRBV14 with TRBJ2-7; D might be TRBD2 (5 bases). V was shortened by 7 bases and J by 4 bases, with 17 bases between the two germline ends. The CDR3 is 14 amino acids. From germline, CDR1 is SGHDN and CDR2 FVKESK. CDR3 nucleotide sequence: TGTGCCAGCAATCAGGACGGACTCAAATACGAGCAGTACTTC. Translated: CASNQDGLKYEQYF.

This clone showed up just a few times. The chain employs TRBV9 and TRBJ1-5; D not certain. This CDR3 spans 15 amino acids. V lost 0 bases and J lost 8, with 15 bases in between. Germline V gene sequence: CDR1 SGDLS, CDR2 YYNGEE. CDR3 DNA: TGTGCCAGCAGCGTAGCTGGTAGTATGATTGAGCCCCAGCATTTT. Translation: CASSVAGSMIEPQHF.